Included here is one T cell receptor (beta chain) sequence, with context. Its specificity is not known. Germline lookup yields CDR1 ENHRY and CDR2 SYGVKD. J lost 6 bases, V lost 0 bases, and 5 bases had no gene match. This CDR3 region has 15 residues. This entry is derived from a study of shared clonotypes between healthy human individuals. Study-level results: It was the non-shared clonotypes that had lower generation probabilities than clonotypes shared by all four donors. Estimated clonotype richness was generally higher in naive than memory subsets.

Running of the assay took place at deep level. The input for sorted-subset replicate PCRs was about 210 ng DNA, tens of thousands of T cell genomes. Clones were read by immunoSEQ multiplex PCR, and TCRdb kept only the in-frame ones, dropping some. The data contain over a million clones, around 97% of them singletons. Sequences were obtained from naive CD4+ T cells sorted from blood. Subset meaning: CD45RA+ positively selected. The chain recombines TRBV10-3 with TRBJ1-1; 9 bases align to TRBD1. This receptor was taken from a man aged 25-45 years in good health. CDR3 in DNA: TGTGCCATCAGTGAGTCCGGGACAGGGTCTTCTGAAGCTTTCTTT. Translating gives CAISESGTGSSEAFF.